This is a list of T cell receptor beta chains from one sample in a study of sequential checkpoint blockade in melanoma. The assay was immunoSEQ multiplex PCR, and TCRdb's table has in-frame clones only and misses some. Of around 37,000 clones listed, 30% to 35% are singletons. The material was tumor tissue (inferred from file names), obtained from a patient given nivolumab and ipilimumab in sequence. The receptor source for this set is a human donor with melanoma. Both conserved end residues are part of each CDR3. A D gene is named only where the DNA matches it firmly. Rows give clone size only sometimes, using once, few, many, or a class for an expanded clone.

J | D | V | size | CDR3 | DNA
TRBJ1-2 | NA | TRBV15 | NA | CATSRDLGDASGYTF | TGTGCCACCAGCAGAGATCTGGGGGACGCCTCCGGCTACACCTTC
TRBJ1-5 | TRBD1 | TRBV18 | NA | CASSRDRGMGNQPQHF | TGTGCCAGCTCCCGGGACAGGGGAATGGGCAATCAGCCCCAGCATTTT
TRBJ2-3 | NA | TRBV11-3 | NA | CASSLLSRLADTQYF | TGTGCCAGCAGCCTATTAAGCAGGTTAGCGGATACGCAGTATTTT
TRBJ1-2 | NA | TRBV28 | few | CASSPEPGLNYGYTF | TGTGCCAGCAGTCCGGAACCGGGACTAAACTATGGCTACACCTTC
TRBJ2-2 | TRBD1 | TRBV11-3 | NA | CASRSPGQGYTGELFF | TGTGCCAGCAGGTCCCCGGGACAGGGGTACACCGGGGAGCTGTTTTTT
TRBJ2-3 | TRBD2 | TRBV5-1 | NA | CASSSGTSGGADTQYF | TGCGCCAGCAGCTCGGGGACTAGCGGGGGGGCAGATACGCAGTATTTT
TRBJ2-1 | TRBD2 | TRBV9 | few | CASTPGLATNEQFF | TGTGCCAGCACCCCGGGACTAGCGACCAATGAGCAGTTCTTC
TRBJ1-5 | TRBD1 | TRBV19 | NA | CASSQGGWTGGPMSNQPQHF | TGTGCCAGTAGCCAGGGGGGTTGGACAGGGGGCCCCATGAGCAATCAGCCCCAGCATTTT
TRBJ2-1 | TRBD2 | TRBV19 | NA | CASSIPGTSYAEQFF | TGTGCCAGTAGTATACCCGGGACTAGTTATGCTGAGCAGTTCTTC
TRBJ1-2 | NA | TRBV6-8 | NA | CASRAGTQGGYTF | TGTGCCAGCAGAGCCGGGACCCAAGGTGGCTACACCTTC
TRBJ1-6 | NA | TRBV28 | NA | CASSPPLGSSYNSPLHF | TGTGCCAGCAGCCCGCCCCTGGGAAGCTCCTATAATTCACCCCTCCACTTT
TRBJ2-1 | TRBD1 | TRBV11-3 | NA | CASSFTGGSFNEQFF | TGTGCCAGCAGCTTCACAGGGGGCTCCTTCAATGAGCAGTTCTTC
TRBJ1-2 | NA | TRBV18 | NA | CASSPPVTNYGYTF | TGTGCCAGCTCACCCCCCGTAACTAACTATGGCTACACCTTC
TRBJ1-5 | NA | TRBV16 | NA | CASSRDRNQPQHF | TGTGCCAGCAGCCGTGATCGCAATCAGCCCCAGCATTTT
TRBJ2-5 | TRBD2 | TRBV11-3 | few | CASSVSGRARETQYF | TGTGCCAGCAGCGTTAGCGGGAGGGCCAGAGAGACCCAGTACTTC
TRBJ2-3 | TRBD1 | TRBV5-1 | NA | CASSLDRYTDTQYF | TGCGCCAGCAGCCTGGACAGGTACACAGATACGCAGTATTTT
TRBJ2-1 | TRBD1 | TRBV18 | NA | CASSPGQVGEQFF | TGTGCCAGCTCACCCGGACAGGTCGGTGAGCAGTTCTTC
TRBJ2-3 | TRBD2 | TRBV9 | NA | CASRNRLADTQYF | TGTGCCAGCAGGAATCGACTAGCGGATACGCAGTATTTT
TRBJ2-2 | NA | TRBV6-8 | NA | CASSPSGGRELFF | TGTGCCAGCAGCCCTTCTGGTGGCAGGGAGCTGTTTTTT
TRBJ1-2 | NA | TRBV18 | NA | CASSPPGRPYGYTF | TGTGCCAGCTCACCACCTGGCAGGCCATATGGCTACACCTTC
TRBJ2-3 | TRBD2 | TRBV11-1 | few | CASSYKRGGGSDTQYF | TGTGCCAGCAGTTACAAGCGGGGGGGCGGATCAGATACGCAGTATTTT
TRBJ2-5 | TRBD2 | TRBV6-8 | few | CASSYRPLAGGVETQYF | TGTGCCAGCAGTTACCGTCCACTAGCGGGGGGGGTAGAGACCCAGTACTTC
TRBJ1-6 | TRBD1 | TRBV11-3 | many | CASSLGTGMNSPLHF | TGTGCCAGCAGCTTAGGGACAGGGATGAATTCACCCCTCCACTTT
TRBJ1-6 | NA | TRBV11-3 | many | CASRVRATPGNSPLHF | TGTGCCAGCAGAGTGAGAGCGACTCCTGGGAATTCACCCCTCCACTTT
TRBJ2-1 | NA | TRBV5-1 | NA | CASSFGDAYNEQFF | TGCGCCAGCAGCTTCGGGGACGCCTACAATGAGCAGTTCTTC
TRBJ2-7 | NA | TRBV9 | NA | CASSQQGTYEQYF | TGTGCCAGCTCCCAACAGGGAACCTACGAGCAGTACTTC
TRBJ1-1 | NA | TRBV6-8 | many | CASSKNEGTEAFF | TGTGCCAGCAGTAAGAATGAAGGCACTGAAGCTTTCTTT
TRBJ2-1 | NA | TRBV18 | NA | CASSPTLIVGYNEQFF | TGTGCCAGCTCACCTACACTCATCGTAGGGTACAATGAGCAGTTCTTC
TRBJ2-5 | TRBD1 | TRBV11-3 | NA | CASSTPGTGAETQYF | TGTGCCAGCAGTACCCCTGGGACAGGGGCAGAGACCCAGTACTTC
TRBJ2-5 | NA | TRBV5-1 | NA | CASSLFRWDQETQYF | TGCGCCAGCAGCCTGTTCCGGTGGGACCAAGAGACCCAGTACTTC
TRBJ1-1 | NA | TRBV19 | NA | CASTIDGFQAFF | TGTGCCAGTACCATAGACGGCTTTCAAGCTTTCTTT
TRBJ2-3 | TRBD2 | TRBV15 | few | CATSRDPGRTSGRTDTQYF | TGTGCCACCAGCAGAGATCCCGGTAGGACTAGCGGGCGAACAGATACGCAGTATTTT
TRBJ1-5 | TRBD1 | TRBV28 | few | CAIDQGAGQPQHF | TGTGCCATTGACCAGGGGGCAGGGCAGCCCCAGCATTTT
TRBJ2-3 | TRBD1 | TRBV6-7 | NA | CASIDRGWTDTQYF | TGTGCCAGCATCGACAGGGGGTGGACAGATACGCAGTATTTT
TRBJ1-1 | NA | TRBV6-8 | few | CASSAGARNTEAFF | TGTGCCAGCAGCGCTGGGGCTCGGAACACTGAAGCTTTCTTT
TRBJ2-3 | TRBD2 | TRBV29-1 | NA | CSVEEDTQAGGQVTDTQYF | TGCAGCGTTGAAGAAGATACTCAAGCGGGGGGGCAGGTAACAGATACGCAGTATTTT
TRBJ2-7 | NA | TRBV2 | few | CASSMSGGPGGQYF | TGTGCCAGCAGCATGTCGGGCGGACCCGGCGGGCAGTACTTC
TRBJ1-1 | TRBD1 | TRBV28 | few | CASSPTSGGRYSAFF | TGTGCCAGCAGTCCAACCTCAGGGGGTCGATATAGTGCTTTCTTT
TRBJ2-3 | TRBD2 | TRBV28 | few | CASSFGLAGGPDTQYF | TGTGCCAGCAGTTTTGGACTAGCGGGGGGCCCAGATACGCAGTATTTT
TRBJ2-3 | NA | TRBV29-1 | once | CSVEGADGQTDTQYF | TGCAGCGTTGAAGGGGCGGACGGACAGACAGATACGCAGTATTTT
TRBJ2-3 | NA | TRBV6-8 | few | CAISVAGFTDTQYF | TGTGCCATCAGCGTCGCAGGATTCACAGATACGCAGTATTTT
TRBJ2-6 | NA | TRBV27 | NA | CASSLSGLPSGANVLTF | TGTGCCAGCAGTTTGTCCGGGCTACCCTCTGGGGCCAACGTCCTGACTTTC
TRBJ1-3 | TRBD1 | TRBV6-8 | NA | CASSGTGSGNTIYF | TGTGCCAGCAGCGGGACAGGCTCTGGAAACACCATATATTTT
TRBJ2-2 | NA | TRBV25-1 | NA | CASSEPRRGTGELFF | TGTGCCAGCAGTGAGCCCCGACGGGGTACCGGGGAGCTGTTTTTT
TRBJ1-2 | TRBD1 | TRBV28 | NA | CASSSPGTVGYGYTF | TGTGCCAGCAGTTCACCCGGGACAGTAGGGTATGGCTACACCTTC
TRBJ2-4 | TRBD2 | TRBV11-3 | few | CASSLGPGLAGEVKNIQYF | TGTGCCAGCAGCTTGGGACCGGGACTAGCGGGGGAAGTCAAAAACATTCAGTACTTC
TRBJ2-7 | NA | TRBV11-3 | few | CASSSHSSSYEQYF | TGTGCCAGCAGCTCACACAGTTCGTCCTACGAGCAGTACTTC
TRBJ2-2 | NA | TRBV18 | NA | CASSPTDGGTGELFF | TGTGCCAGCTCACCAACCGATGGGGGCACCGGGGAGCTGTTTTTT
TRBJ2-7 | NA | TRBV10-2 | once | CASSVGLTYSYEQYF | TGCGCCAGCAGTGTAGGCCTAACCTACTCCTACGAGCAGTACTTC
TRBJ2-1 | TRBD1 | TRBV18 | NA | CASSPPGQRYNEQFF | TGTGCCAGCTCACCACCGGGACAGAGGTACAATGAGCAGTTCTTC
TRBJ2-7 | TRBD1 | TRBV11-3 | few | CASTTGGLPQDEQYF | TGTGCCAGCACGACAGGGGGATTGCCTCAGGACGAGCAGTACTTC